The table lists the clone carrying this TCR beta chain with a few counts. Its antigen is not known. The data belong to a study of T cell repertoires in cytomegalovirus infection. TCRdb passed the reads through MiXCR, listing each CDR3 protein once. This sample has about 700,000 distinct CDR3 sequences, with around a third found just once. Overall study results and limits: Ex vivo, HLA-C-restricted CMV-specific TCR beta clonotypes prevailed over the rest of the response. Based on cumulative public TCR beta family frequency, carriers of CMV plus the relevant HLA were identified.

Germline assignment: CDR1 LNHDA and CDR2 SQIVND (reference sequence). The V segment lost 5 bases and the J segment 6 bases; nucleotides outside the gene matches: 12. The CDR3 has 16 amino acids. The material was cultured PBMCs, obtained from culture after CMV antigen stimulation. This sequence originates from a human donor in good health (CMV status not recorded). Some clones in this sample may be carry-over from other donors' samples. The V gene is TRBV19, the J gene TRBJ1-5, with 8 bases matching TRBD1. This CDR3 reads CASSHMDRVDPQPQHF. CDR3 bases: TGTGCCAGTAGTCATATGGACAGGGTGGACCCTCAGCCCCAGCATTTT.